This T cell receptor (beta chain) was captured by sequencing in a study of radiotherapy plus CTLA-4 blockade in lung cancer. Whole-study results and caveats: Once radiotherapy plus ipilimumab had been given, TCR clones derived from tumor expanded in blood. Among reported predictors of response, early blood T cell clone dynamics with interferon-beta performed best.

People whose metastatic non-small-cell lung cancer was chemo-refractory got focal radiation along with CTLA-4 blockade by ipilimumab. In the case of this clone: Its antigen is currently unknown.

V was shortened by 1 base and J by 3 bases, with 7 bases between the two germline ends. The CDR3 length is 14 residues. Germline V gene sequence: CDR1 SGHAT, CDR2 FQNNGV. Assay used: immunoSEQ multiplex PCR; TCRdb lists only in-frame clones, some missing. The table shows some 37,000 clones, with 70% to 80% occurring only once. The specimen was peripheral blood, collected from a patient treated with radiotherapy plus ipilimumab. This chain uses TRBV11-2 with TRBJ1-5; D is undetermined. This receptor was taken from a human donor with non-small cell lung cancer who had stable disease on radiotherapy plus ipilimumab. This CDR3 reads CASSLGRNNQPQHF. The CDR3 DNA follows: TGTGCCAGCAGCTTAGGACGGAACAATCAGCCCCAGCATTTT. Supplemented by reference TRBV11-2 and TRBJ1-5, the full variable domain reads EAGVAQSPRYKIIEKRQSVAFWCNPISGHATLYWYQQILGQGPKLLIQFQNNGVVDDSQLPKDRFSAERLKGVDSTLKIQPAKLEDSAVYLCASSLGRNNQPQHFGDGTRLSIL.